This T cell receptor beta chain was recorded in a study of shared clonotypes between healthy human individuals. V was clipped by 8 bases and J by 0 bases, with 16 bases between them. Germline CDR1 ENHRY, CDR2 SYGVKD. The CDR3 is 15 amino acids. Clones were sequenced by immunoSEQ multiplex PCR, and TCRdb holds only the in-frame ones, with some missing. The data show some 1.5 million clones, with 96% seen just once and over 1% held by the top ten. The chain joins TRBV10-3 to TRBJ1-1; D is undetermined. The sequence derives from a man under 40 in good health. The specimen was naive CD4+ T cells sorted from blood. Subset: CD45RA+ positively selected. Here the CDR3 reads CAIRGQVNMNTEAFF. The CDR3 DNA follows: TGTGCCATCCGTGGGCAGGTGAACATGAACACTGAAGCTTTCTTT.